Below, 27 T cell receptor beta chains from the same sample are listed, as sequenced in a study of OX40 agonist ivuxolimab in advanced cancers. The assay was immunoSEQ multiplex PCR, and TCRdb's table has in-frame clones only and misses some. The data contain fewer than 25,000 clones, around two thirds of them singletons. The specimen comprised CD4+ or CD8+ T cells sorted from blood, sampled in a trial of the OX40 agonist ivuxolimab. These receptors were collected from an adult with an advanced solid tumor such as melanoma, head and neck, liver or kidney cancer.

This clone was picked up a small number of times. The V and J genes are TRBV10-2 and TRBJ2-7, with 7 bases lining up with TRBD2. Looked up from germline, CDR1 is WSHSY and CDR2 is SAAADI. V shed 2 bases and J 1 base; nucleotides not matched to a gene: 5. There are 15 residues in the CDR3. CDR3 in amino acids: CASSEAVAGSYEQYF. In DNA, the CDR3 is TGCGCCAGCAGTGAGGCGGTAGCGGGTTCCTACGAGCAGTACTTC.

This clone is medium-sized within its sample. The V and J genes are TRBV19 and TRBJ2-3; 11 nucleotides line up with TRBD2. The CDR3 spans 16 residues. From germline, CDR1 is LNHDA and CDR2 SQIVND (reference sequence). V was pared by 5 bases and J by 2 bases, with 6 bases of the junction left unmatched. CDR3 sequence (DNA): TGTGCCAGTAGTCCCGCTAGCGGGGGGATCACAGATACGCAGTATTTT. It is translated as CASSPASGGITDTQYF. The variable domain in full, with the rest retrieved from reference TRBV19 and TRBJ2-3, is DGGITQSPKYLFRKEGQNVTLSCEQNLNHDAMYWYRQDPGQGLRLIYYSQIVNDFQKGDIAEGYSVSREKKESFPLTVTSAQKNPTAFYLCASSPASGGITDTQYFGPGTRLTVL.

This clone was seen more than once but under ten times. V is TRBV28 and J is TRBJ2-1; 12 bases fit TRBD2. CDR3 length: 15 residues. From germline, CDR1 is MDHEN and CDR2 SYDVKM. J gave up 2 bases and V 6 bases, and 2 bases lay outside the gene matches. The CDR3 spells CASRLAGGPYNEQFF. The CDR3 DNA reads as TGTGCCAGCAGGCTAGCGGGAGGGCCCTACAATGAGCAGTTCTTC.

V usage is TRBV2 and J usage is TRBJ1-4, with a weak D call TRBD1 (5 bases). Trimming removed 5 bases at V and 11 bases at J, with 21 bases between. The CDR3 length is 15 residues. CDR1 SNHLY and CDR2 FYNNEI come from the germline V gene. The CDR3 DNA is TGTGCCAGCAGTTTCTCCGGGGTTGGGGGACGGAAACTGTTTTTT. This translates into CASSFSGVGGRKLFF. Complete variable domain (other parts from reference TRBV2 and TRBJ1-4): EPEVTQTPSHQVTQMGQEVILRCVPISNHLYFYWYRQILGQKVEFLVSFYNNEISEKSEIFDDQFSVERPDGSNFTLKIRSTKLEDSAMYFCASSFSGVGGRKLFFGSGTQLSVL.

This chain connects TRBV6-1 to TRBJ1-5; D is unresolved. V gave up 6 bases and J gave up 6 bases, with 15 bases separating them. CDR3 size: 14 residues. Per the germline V gene, CDR1 is MNHNS and CDR2 is SASEGT. The CDR3 loop reads CASRYRDYGQPQHF. The CDR3 DNA is TGTGCCAGCAGGTACAGAGACTACGGTCAGCCCCAGCATTTT.

The chain joins TRBV5-4 to TRBJ2-4; D possibly matches TRBD1 or TRBD2 (5 bases each). The V and J ends lost 4 bases and 5 bases respectively, with 22 bases between them. Germline lookup yields CDR1 SGHNT and CDR2 YYREEE (reference sequence). The CDR3 is 17 amino acids. CDR3 coding DNA: TGTGCCAGCAGCGCCGGGACGGCCTTTAATTCCGAAAACATTCAGTACTTC. Protein: CASSAGTAFNSENIQYF.

J is TRBJ1-2 and V is TRBV28, with 7 bases that match TRBD1. Trimming cost V 6 bases and J 7 bases; bases outside gene matches: 8. The CDR3 consists of 13 residues. In germline, CDR1 is MDHEN, CDR2 SYDVKM. As DNA, the CDR3 is TGTGCCAGCAGCCCCGACAGGGTATTTGGCTACACCTTC. Amino acids: CASSPDRVFGYTF.

This clone turned up a few times. The genes are TRBV19 and TRBJ2-7; D may match TRBD1 or TRBD2 (5 bases each). The germline V and J ends were trimmed by 3 bases and 2 bases, with 8 bases remaining between them. The CDR3 loop spans 13 amino acids. Germline CDR1 and CDR2: LNHDA and SQIVND (reference sequence). CDR3 region: CASSIGGTYEQYF. Here the CDR3 DNA reads TGTGCCAGTAGTATTGGGGGTACCTACGAGCAGTACTTC.

This chain joins TRBV29-1 and TRBJ2-3; 8 bases agree with TRBD1. J gave up 6 bases and V 0 bases, and 5 bases lay outside the gene matches. Germline CDR1 SQVTM, CDR2 ANQGSEA. This CDR3 comprises 14 residues. The CDR3 nucleotides are TGCAGCGTTGAAGATGGACAGGGCCCCGATACGCAGTATTTT. This sequence encodes CSVEDGQGPDTQYF.

V is TRBV15 and J is TRBJ2-3; D call uncertain. The germline V and J ends were trimmed by 3 bases and 3 bases, with 7 bases remaining between them. This CDR3 has 13 residues. In germline, CDR1 is LNHNV, CDR2 YYDKDF (reference sequence). The CDR3 loop is CATSRSWTDTQYF. As DNA, the CDR3 is TGTGCCACCAGCAGGTCGTGGACAGATACGCAGTATTTT.

This clone was counted only a few times. The V call is TRBV4-1, the J call TRBJ1-2; 7 bases align to TRBD1. V dropped 1 base and J dropped 2; count of bases not matched to a gene: 4. CDR1 is MGHRA, CDR2 YSYEKL, per germline. CDR3 length: 15 residues. The CDR3 region has the DNA TGCGCCAGCAGCCAAGCTACAGGGGTAAACTATGGCTACACCTTC. Protein sequence: CASSQATGVNYGYTF.

The V gene is TRBV7-3, the J gene TRBJ1-2; the match to TRBD1 covers 7 bases. After removal of 5 bases from V and 5 bases from J, the junction contained 14 bases not matched to a gene. Germline V gives CDR1 SGHTA, CDR2 FQGTGA. CDR3 length equals 16 residues. CDR3 DNA sequence: TGTGCCAGCAGCGTTAGATCCACCGGGACAGATTATGGCTACACCTTC. It codes for CASSVRSTGTDYGYTF. Drawing the rest from reference TRBV7-3 and TRBJ1-2, the complete variable domain is GAGVSQTPSNKVTEKGKYVELRCDPISGHTALYWYRQSLGQGPEFLIYFQGTGAADDSGLPNDRFFAVRPEGSVSTLKIQRTERGDSAVYLCASSVRSTGTDYGYTFGSGTRLTVV.

The gene calls are TRBV5-6 and TRBJ2-7, with 9 positions matching TRBD1. The CDR3 covers 14 residues. The ends lost 2 bases at V and 3 bases at J; junction bases unmatched: 3. Germline V gene data show CDR1 as SGHDT and CDR2 as YYEEEE. In DNA, the CDR3 is TGTGCCAGCAGCTTCGGGACAGGGAACTACGAGCAGTACTTC. Protein: CASSFGTGNYEQYF.

The chain combines TRBV4-1 with TRBJ2-7; TRBD1 matches at 8 bases. The CDR3 sequence is 17 residues long. Per germline, CDR1 MGHRA and CDR2 YSYEKL. V shed 1 base and J 3 bases; nucleotides not matched to a gene: 11. The CDR3 loop reads CASSQAPGLDRVYEQYF. CDR3 DNA: TGCGCCAGCAGCCAAGCTCCGGGGCTGGACAGGGTCTACGAGCAGTACTTC.

This clone was seen a few times. J is TRBJ1-6 and V is TRBV27; D not resolved. The CDR3 loop spans 14 amino acids. V was pared by 2 bases and J by 5 bases, with 7 bases between. The V gene's germline CDR1 is MNHEY and CDR2 SMNVEV (reference sequence). The CDR3 region is CASSLSSDNSPLHF. The CDR3 nucleotides read TGTGCCAGCAGTTTAAGCAGCGATAATTCACCCCTCCACTTT.

The rearrangement links TRBV2 to TRBJ1-2; D is unclear. V dropped 5 bases and J dropped 4 bases, with 11 bases sitting between them. The germline V gene encodes CDR1 SNHLY and CDR2 FYNNEI. CDR3 length: 13 amino acids. The CDR3: CASSPDGVYGYTF. The CDR3 DNA reads as TGTGCCAGCAGTCCCGACGGGGTCTATGGCTACACCTTC.

The V gene is TRBV28, the J gene TRBJ2-5; tentative D call: TRBD1 (5 bases). This CDR3 has 14 amino acids. Germline-derived CDR1 and CDR2 are MDHEN and SYDVKM. V gave up 5 bases and J gave up 3 bases, with 13 bases separating them. Here the CDR3 DNA reads TGTGCCAGCAGTGCAGGGCGTTATAAAGAGACCCAGTACTTC. Protein sequence: CASSAGRYKETQYF.

The genes are TRBV5-6 and TRBJ2-7; D tentatively reads TRBD1 or TRBD2 (5 bases each). Trimming stripped 4 bases from V and 3 bases from J, with 11 bases between. Per the germline V gene, CDR1 is SGHDT and CDR2 is YYEEEE. CDR3 length equals 13 residues. The CDR3 bases are TGTGCCAGCAGCCTAGGGACCGACTACGAGCAGTACTTC. Translating gives CASSLGTDYEQYF.

This clone was counted between two and nine times. In DNA form, the CDR3 reads TGTGCCAGCAGTTTATCGACGCTAGCAGATACGCAGTATTTT. Its protein is CASSLSTLADTQYF. The rearrangement joins TRBV27 to TRBJ2-3; D not certain. V lost 0 bases, J lost 4 bases, and 8 bases lay in between. The germline V gene encodes CDR1 MNHEY and CDR2 SMNVEV (reference sequence). This CDR3 has 14 residues.

The chain carries TRBV19 and TRBJ2-3; 8 bases agree with TRBD2. The length of the CDR3 is 18 residues. V lost 3 bases, J lost 0 bases, and 11 bases stayed unmatched. Germline CDR1 is LNHDA and CDR2 is SQIVND (reference sequence). CDR3 in DNA: TGTGCCAGTAGTATCGGTTGGGCACCTAGCGGGAGCACAGATACGCAGTATTTT. Its translation is CASSIGWAPSGSTDTQYF.

The V call is TRBV6-6, the J call TRBJ2-7; perhaps D is TRBD1 or TRBD2 (5 bases each). Trimming removed 5 bases from V and 4 bases from J, with 18 bases in between. The germline V gene encodes CDR1 MNHNY and CDR2 SVGAGI (reference sequence). The CDR3 runs to 15 residues. The CDR3 coding sequence is TGTGCCAGCAGTCTCGATGGGGGATCTAGTTACGAGCAGTACTTC. Translating it yields CASSLDGGSSYEQYF.

This clone was seen only once. The chain links TRBV7-9 to TRBJ2-1; a weak D match, TRBD2 (7 bases). Germline V gene data show CDR1 as SEHNR and CDR2 as FQNEAQ (reference sequence). The CDR3 totals 16 residues. V lost 1 base, J lost 8 bases, and 18 bases lay in between. The CDR3 DNA reads as TGTGCCAGCAGCTTAGGACCGGGGGGCTACAGCTATGAGCAGTTCTTC. It specifies CASSLGPGGYSYEQFF.

The V gene is TRBV4-1, the J gene TRBJ1-4; D gene uncertain. Germline V gene data show CDR1 as MGHRA and CDR2 as YSYEKL. There are 16 residues in the CDR3. Trimming stripped 3 bases from V and 0 bases from J, with 11 bases between. The CDR3 sequence: CASSQGVTATNEKLFF. CDR3 coding DNA: TGCGCCAGCAGCCAGGGTGTAACAGCAACTAATGAAAAACTGTTTTTT.

The rearrangement joins TRBV6-1 to TRBJ1-2; D is ambiguous. This CDR3 spans 14 amino acids. V was cut by 1 base and J by 3 bases, with 9 bases left in between. Germline values: CDR1 MNHNS, CDR2 SASEGT. CDR3 DNA: TGTGCCAGCAGTGAAGGGGGTAGTGACTATGGCTACACCTTC. Residues: CASSEGGSDYGYTF.

The chain combines TRBV5-4 with TRBJ2-7; maybe TRBD1 (6 bases). There are 15 residues in the CDR3. The V gene's germline CDR1 is SGHNT and CDR2 YYREEE (reference sequence). V lost 4 bases and J lost 3, with 17 bases in between. The CDR3 is CASSRVQGKDYEQYF. In DNA, the CDR3 is TGTGCCAGCAGCCGCGTTCAGGGGAAGGACTACGAGCAGTACTTC.

This clone has a count of ten or more. V usage is TRBV28 and J usage is TRBJ2-2; D remains ambiguous. V lost 5 bases to trimming and J lost 3 bases, with 10 bases between them. CDR3 size: 14 residues. Looked up from germline, CDR1 is MDHEN and CDR2 is SYDVKM. CDR3 DNA sequence: TGTGCCAGCAGTCCCCCGGAGTACACCGGGGAGCTGTTTTTT. It specifies CASSPPEYTGELFF.

The V and J genes are TRBV19 and TRBJ2-5; 8 nucleotides agree with TRBD2. Germline CDR1 LNHDA, CDR2 SQIVND (reference sequence). The CDR3 runs 15 residues. Unmatched junction bases numbered 9, after V lost 3 bases and J lost 6 bases. The CDR3 loop reads CASSIGAGERQTQYF. Here the CDR3 DNA reads TGTGCCAGTAGTATTGGAGCGGGAGAGAGGCAGACCCAGTACTTC.